The clone carrying this T cell receptor beta chain appeared many times. The data were taken from a study of blood T cells in healthy people across ages. Primers used in a second PCR of about 6 to 11 cycles were a sample-barcoded 5' primer and a J-beta primer mix. TCRdb analysed the 5' RACE reads with MiXCR anew, one entry per CDR3 protein. The sample records over 500,000 distinct CDR3 sequences, more than 45% being singletons. The clonotype was recovered from a woman at least 80 years old in good health. What was sequenced was blood.

DNA for the CDR3: TGTGCCAGCAGTAGACGGGGGCGTACCCGGACCCAGTACTTC. As protein: CASSRRGRTRTQYF. The chain carries TRBV12-3 or TRBV12-4 and TRBJ2-5, with D possibly being TRBD1 or TRBD2 (6 bases each). The germline V and J ends were trimmed by 5 bases and 7 bases, with 17 bases remaining between them. The length of the CDR3 is 14 residues.